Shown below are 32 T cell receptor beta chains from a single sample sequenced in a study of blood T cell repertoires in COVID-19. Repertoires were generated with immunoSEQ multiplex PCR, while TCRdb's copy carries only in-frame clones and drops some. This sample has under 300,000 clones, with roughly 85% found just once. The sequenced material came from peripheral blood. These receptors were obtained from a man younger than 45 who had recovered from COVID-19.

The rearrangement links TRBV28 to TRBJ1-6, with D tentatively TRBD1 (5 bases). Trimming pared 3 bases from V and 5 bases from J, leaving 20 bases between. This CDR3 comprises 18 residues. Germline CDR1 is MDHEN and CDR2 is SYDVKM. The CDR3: CASSFGAPPFEHNSPLHF. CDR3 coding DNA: TGTGCCAGCAGTTTTGGGGCCCCCCCTTTTGAACATAATTCACCCCTCCACTTT.

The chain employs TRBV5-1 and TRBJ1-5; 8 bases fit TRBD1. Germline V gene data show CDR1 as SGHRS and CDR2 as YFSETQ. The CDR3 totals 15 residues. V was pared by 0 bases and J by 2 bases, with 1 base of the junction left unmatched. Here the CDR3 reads CASSLAGGGNQPQHF. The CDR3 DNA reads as TGCGCCAGCAGCTTGGCAGGGGGCGGCAATCAGCCCCAGCATTTT.

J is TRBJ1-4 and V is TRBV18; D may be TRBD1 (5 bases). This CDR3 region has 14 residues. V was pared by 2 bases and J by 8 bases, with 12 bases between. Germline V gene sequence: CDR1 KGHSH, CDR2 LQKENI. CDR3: CASSPDSAEEKLFF. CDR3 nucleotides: TGTGCCAGCTCACCAGACAGCGCCGAAGAAAAACTGTTTTTT.

The CDR3 bases are TGTGCCAGCAGCCGAGGGGACAGCTACGAGCAGTACTTC. This translates into CASSRGDSYEQYF. V and J are TRBV12-3 or TRBV12-4 and TRBJ2-7; 7 positions agree with TRBD1. The CDR3 loop spans 13 amino acids. V shed 6 bases, J shed 3 bases, and the junction held 5 bases outside the gene matches.

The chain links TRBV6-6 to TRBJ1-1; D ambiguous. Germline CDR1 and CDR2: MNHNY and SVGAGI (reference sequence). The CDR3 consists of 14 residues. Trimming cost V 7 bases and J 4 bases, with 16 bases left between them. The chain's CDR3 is CASTPNPTVTEAFF. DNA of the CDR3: TGTGCCAGCACCCCCAACCCCACAGTCACTGAAGCTTTCTTT.

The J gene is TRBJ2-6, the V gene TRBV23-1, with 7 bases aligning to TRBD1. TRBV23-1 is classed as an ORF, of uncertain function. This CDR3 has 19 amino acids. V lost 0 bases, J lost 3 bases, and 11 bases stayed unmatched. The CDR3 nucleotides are TGCGCCAGCAGTCAATCGACCGACAGGGTCGGACGTGGGGCCAACGTCCTGACTTTC. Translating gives CASSQSTDRVGRGANVLTF.

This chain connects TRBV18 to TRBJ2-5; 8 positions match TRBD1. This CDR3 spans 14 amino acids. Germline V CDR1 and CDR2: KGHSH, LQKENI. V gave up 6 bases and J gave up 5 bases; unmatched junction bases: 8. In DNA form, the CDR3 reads TGTGCCAGCTCTCCCTCAGGGGGCTCTGAGACCCAGTACTTC. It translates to CASSPSGGSETQYF.

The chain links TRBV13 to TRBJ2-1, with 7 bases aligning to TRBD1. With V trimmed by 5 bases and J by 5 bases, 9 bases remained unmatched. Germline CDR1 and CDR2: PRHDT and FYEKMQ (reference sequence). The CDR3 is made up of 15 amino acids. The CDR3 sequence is CASSNGTAAHNEQFF. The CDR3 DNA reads TGTGCCAGCAGCAATGGGACAGCAGCACACAATGAGCAGTTCTTC.

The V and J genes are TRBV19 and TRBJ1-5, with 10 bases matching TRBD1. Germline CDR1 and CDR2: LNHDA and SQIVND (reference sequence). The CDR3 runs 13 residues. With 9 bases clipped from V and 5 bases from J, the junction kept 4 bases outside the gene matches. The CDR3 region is CASRDRGYQPQHF. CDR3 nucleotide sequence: TGTGCCAGCAGGGACAGGGGTTATCAGCCCCAGCATTTT.

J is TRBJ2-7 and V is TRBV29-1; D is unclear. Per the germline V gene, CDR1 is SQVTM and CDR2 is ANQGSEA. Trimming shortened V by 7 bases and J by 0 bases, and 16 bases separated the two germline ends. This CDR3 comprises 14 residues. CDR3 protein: CSAQTRRNSYEQYF. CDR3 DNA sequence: TGCAGCGCCCAAACCCGGCGGAACTCCTACGAGCAGTACTTC.

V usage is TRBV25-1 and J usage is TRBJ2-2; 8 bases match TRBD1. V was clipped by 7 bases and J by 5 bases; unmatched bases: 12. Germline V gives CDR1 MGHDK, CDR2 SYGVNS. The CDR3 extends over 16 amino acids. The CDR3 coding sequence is TGTGCCAGCATCCCCCAGGGGGCGAGTAGTACCGGGGAGCTGTTTTTT. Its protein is CASIPQGASSTGELFF.

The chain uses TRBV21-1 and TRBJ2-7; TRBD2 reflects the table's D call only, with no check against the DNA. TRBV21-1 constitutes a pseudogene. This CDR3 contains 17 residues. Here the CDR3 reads CASSSLGGGEWTYEQYF. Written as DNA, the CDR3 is TGTGCCAGCAGCTCCCTCGGGGGGGGCGAATGGACCTACGAGCAGTACTTC.

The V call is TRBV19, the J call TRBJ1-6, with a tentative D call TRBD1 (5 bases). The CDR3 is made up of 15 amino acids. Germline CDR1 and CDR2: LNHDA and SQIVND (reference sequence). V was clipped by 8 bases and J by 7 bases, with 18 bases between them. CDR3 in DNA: TGTGCCAGTCCGGCAGGGCCCCAGAGAAATTCACCCCTCCACTTT. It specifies CASPAGPQRNSPLHF.

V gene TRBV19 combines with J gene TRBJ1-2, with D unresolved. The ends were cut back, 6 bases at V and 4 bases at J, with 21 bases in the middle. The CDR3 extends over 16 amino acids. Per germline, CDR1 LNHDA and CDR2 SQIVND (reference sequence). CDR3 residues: CASSRAGIQTIYGYTF. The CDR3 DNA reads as TGTGCCAGTAGCCGGGCCGGGATCCAGACCATCTATGGCTACACCTTC. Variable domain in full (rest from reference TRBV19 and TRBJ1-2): DGGITQSPKYLFRKEGQNVTLSCEQNLNHDAMYWYRQDPGQGLRLIYYSQIVNDFQKGDIAEGYSVSREKKESFPLTVTSAQKNPTAFYLCASSRAGIQTIYGYTFGSGTRLTVV.

The CDR3 nucleotides read TGTGCCAGTAGGCAGATCGGGGAGCTGTTTTTT. As protein: CASRQIGELFF. The genes are TRBV19 and TRBJ2-2, with no clear D. Germline assignment: CDR1 LNHDA and CDR2 SQIVND (reference sequence). Trimming removed 6 bases at V and 7 bases at J, with 6 bases between. This CDR3 is built from 11 residues.

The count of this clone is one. The CDR3 is CASSDSGAWSGNTIYF. The CDR3 coding sequence is TGTGCCAGCAGTGATTCCGGTGCCTGGTCAGGAAACACCATATATTTT. The rearrangement links TRBV2 to TRBJ1-3; D gene unclear. With 3 bases removed from V and 4 bases from J, the gap between germline ends came to 16 bases. This CDR3 region has 16 residues. Germline V gene sequence: CDR1 SNHLY, CDR2 FYNNEI.

The CDR3 DNA reads TGTGCCAGCAGTGACCCGGGGTGGGATTCCTATGGCTACACCTTC. Protein: CASSDPGWDSYGYTF. The V gene is TRBV25-1, the J gene TRBJ1-2; D is unresolved. The germline V gene has CDR1 MGHDK and CDR2 SYGVNS. V lost 3 bases, J lost 4 bases, and 15 bases lay in between. The CDR3 length is 15 residues.

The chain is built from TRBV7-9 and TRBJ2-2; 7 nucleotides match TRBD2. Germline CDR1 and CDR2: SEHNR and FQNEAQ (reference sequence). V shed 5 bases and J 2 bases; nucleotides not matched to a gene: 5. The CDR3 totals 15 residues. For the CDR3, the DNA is TGTGCCAGCAGCCCACCGGGACTAAACACCGGGGAGCTGTTTTTT. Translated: CASSPPGLNTGELFF.

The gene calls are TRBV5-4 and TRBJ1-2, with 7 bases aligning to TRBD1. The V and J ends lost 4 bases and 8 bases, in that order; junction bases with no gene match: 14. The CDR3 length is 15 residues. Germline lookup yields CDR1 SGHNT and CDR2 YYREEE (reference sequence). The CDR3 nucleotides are TGTGCCAGCAGCCGAAGCGGAAGGGGGCTAGTCGGCTACACCTTC. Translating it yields CASSRSGRGLVGYTF.

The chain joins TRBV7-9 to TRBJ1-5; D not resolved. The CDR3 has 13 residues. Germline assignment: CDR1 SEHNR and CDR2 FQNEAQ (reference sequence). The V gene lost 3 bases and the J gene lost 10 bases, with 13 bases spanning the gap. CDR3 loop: CASSFRGSIPQHF. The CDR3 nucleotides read TGTGCCAGCAGCTTTCGAGGATCAATTCCCCAGCATTTT.

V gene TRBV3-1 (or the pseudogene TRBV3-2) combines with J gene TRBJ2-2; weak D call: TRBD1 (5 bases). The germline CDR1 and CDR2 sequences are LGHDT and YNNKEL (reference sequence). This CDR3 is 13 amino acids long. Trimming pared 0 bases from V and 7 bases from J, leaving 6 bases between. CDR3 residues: CASSQDRVGELFF. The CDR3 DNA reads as TGTGCCAGCAGCCAAGACAGGGTCGGGGAGCTGTTTTTT.

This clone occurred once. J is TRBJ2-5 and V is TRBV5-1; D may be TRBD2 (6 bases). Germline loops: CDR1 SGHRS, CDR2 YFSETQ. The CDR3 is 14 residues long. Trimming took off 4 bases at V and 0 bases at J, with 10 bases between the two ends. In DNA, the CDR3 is TGCGCCAGCAGCCCGGGGGACTACCAAGAGACCCAGTACTTC. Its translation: CASSPGDYQETQYF.

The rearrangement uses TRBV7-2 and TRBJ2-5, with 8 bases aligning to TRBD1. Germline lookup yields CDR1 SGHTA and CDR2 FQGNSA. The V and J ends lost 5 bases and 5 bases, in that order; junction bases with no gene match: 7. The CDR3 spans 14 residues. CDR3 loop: CASSQDRAGETQYF. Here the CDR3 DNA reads TGTGCCAGCAGCCAGGACAGGGCGGGGGAGACCCAGTACTTC.

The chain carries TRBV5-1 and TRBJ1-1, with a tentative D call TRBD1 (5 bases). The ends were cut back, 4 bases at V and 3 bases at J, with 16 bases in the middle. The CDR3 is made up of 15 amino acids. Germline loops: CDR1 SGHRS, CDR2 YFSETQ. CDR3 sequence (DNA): TGCGCCAGCAGCCCCTATTTCGGACATTACACTGAAGCTTTCTTT. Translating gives CASSPYFGHYTEAFF.

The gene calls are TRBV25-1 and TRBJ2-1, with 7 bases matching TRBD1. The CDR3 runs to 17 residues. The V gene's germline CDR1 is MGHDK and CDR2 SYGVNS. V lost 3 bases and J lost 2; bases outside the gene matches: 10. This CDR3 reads CASSDPGTVSPYNEQFF. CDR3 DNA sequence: TGTGCCAGCAGTGATCCCGGGACAGTGAGCCCCTACAATGAGCAGTTCTTC.

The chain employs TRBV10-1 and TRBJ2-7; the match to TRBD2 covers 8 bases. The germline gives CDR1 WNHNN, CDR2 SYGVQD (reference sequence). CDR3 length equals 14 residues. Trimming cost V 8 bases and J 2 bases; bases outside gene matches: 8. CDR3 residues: CASFRGGAPYEQYF. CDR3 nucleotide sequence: TGCGCCAGCTTCCGGGGGGGGGCACCCTACGAGCAGTACTTC.

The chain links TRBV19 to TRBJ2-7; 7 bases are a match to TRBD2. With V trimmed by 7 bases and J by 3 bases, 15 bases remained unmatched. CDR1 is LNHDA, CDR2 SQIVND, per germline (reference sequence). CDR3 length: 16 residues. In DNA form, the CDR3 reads TGTGCCAGTACCAAGGGCCCGGGACTAAGTGTCTACGAGCAGTACTTC. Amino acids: CASTKGPGLSVYEQYF.

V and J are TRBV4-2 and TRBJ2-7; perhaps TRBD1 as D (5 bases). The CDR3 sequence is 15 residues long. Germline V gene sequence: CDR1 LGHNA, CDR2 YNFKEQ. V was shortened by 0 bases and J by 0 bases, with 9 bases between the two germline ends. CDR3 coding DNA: TGTGCCAGCAGCCAAGACCATGACAGCTCCTACGAGCAGTACTTC. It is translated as CASSQDHDSSYEQYF.

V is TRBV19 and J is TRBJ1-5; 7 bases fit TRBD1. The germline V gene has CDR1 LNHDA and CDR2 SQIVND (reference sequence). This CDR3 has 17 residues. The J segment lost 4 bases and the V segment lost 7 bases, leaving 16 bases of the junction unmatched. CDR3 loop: CASTRNLQGTRNQPQHF. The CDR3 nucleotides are TGTGCCAGTACCCGAAACCTACAGGGGACAAGGAATCAGCCCCAGCATTTT.

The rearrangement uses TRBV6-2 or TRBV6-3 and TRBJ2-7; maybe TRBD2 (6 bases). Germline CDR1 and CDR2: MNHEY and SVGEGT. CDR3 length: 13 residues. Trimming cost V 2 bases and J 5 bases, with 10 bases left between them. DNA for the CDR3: TGTGCCAGCAGTTACGGGGAGGTCCACGAGCAGTACTTC. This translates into CASSYGEVHEQYF.

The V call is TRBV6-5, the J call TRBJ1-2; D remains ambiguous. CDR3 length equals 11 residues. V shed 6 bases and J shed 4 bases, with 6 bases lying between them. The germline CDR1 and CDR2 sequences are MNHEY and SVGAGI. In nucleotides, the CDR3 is TGTGCCAGCAGGAGTTCCTATGGCTACACCTTC. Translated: CASRSSYGYTF.

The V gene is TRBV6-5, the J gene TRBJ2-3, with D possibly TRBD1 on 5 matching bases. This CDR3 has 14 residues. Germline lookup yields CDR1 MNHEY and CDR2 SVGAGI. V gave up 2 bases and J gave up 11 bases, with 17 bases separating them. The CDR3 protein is CASSYQNSRDGQYF. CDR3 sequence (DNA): TGTGCCAGCAGTTACCAAAACTCCAGGGATGGGCAGTATTTT.